Detailed here is one T cell receptor (beta chain). This specimen belongs to a study of cytomegalovirus exposure and HLA in healthy donors. Primers: 60 Vbeta forward and 13 Jbeta reverse. Repertoires were generated with immunoSEQ multiplex PCR, while TCRdb's copy carries only in-frame clones and drops some. The table records 120,000 to 150,000 clones, approximately 78% of them present only once. Germline V CDR1 and CDR2: MNHEY, SVGAGI. This CDR3 contains 15 residues. The junction had 3 bases not matched to a gene; V was cut back by 0 bases and J by 5 bases. The chain is built from TRBV6-5 and TRBJ2-1, with 8 nucleotides matching TRBD2. The specimen was PBMCs. The clonotype originates from a man in his forties or fifties in good health and CMV-seropositive. This chain's CDR3 is CASSYSVLADNEQFF. CDR3 sequence (DNA): TGTGCCAGCAGTTACTCGGTACTAGCGGACAATGAGCAGTTCTTC.